This is a list of T cell receptor beta chains from one sample in a study of CD8+ T cells in alopecia areata. Clones were read by immunoSEQ multiplex PCR, and TCRdb kept only the in-frame ones, dropping some. This table holds 90,000 to 100,000 clones, roughly two thirds found once. The specimen comprised CD8+ T cells sorted from blood, sampled at week 4, from a patient treated with tofacitinib. Receptor source: a human donor with alopecia areata. Both conserved end residues are part of each CDR3. Each record gives: J gene, D gene, CDR3 length, V gene, clone size, CDR3 DNA, CDR3 protein. The D gene is left open where the match is weak. A row's size may be missing; if present it is once, few, many or a size class.

TRBJ2-5 NA 13 TRBV7-9 NA TGTGCCAGCAGCTCCCCTCTCCAAGAGACCCAGTACTTC CASSSPLQETQYF
TRBJ2-2 NA 17 TRBV4-1 NA TGCGCCAGCAGCCAAGAATTTGGAGGGTTCGGAGCCGGGGAGCTGTTTTTT CASSQEFGGFGAGELFF
TRBJ1-1 TRBD1 15 TRBV29-1 NA TGCAGCGTTGAAGATCCTATGTCAGGGGGCTCTGAAGCTTTCTTT CSVEDPMSGGSEAFF
TRBJ2-5 TRBD2 16 TRBV29-1 NA TGCAGCGTTGAAGGTGTTCTAGCGGGGGGGATAGAGACCCAGTACTTC CSVEGVLAGGIETQYF
TRBJ2-5 NA 14 TRBV6-1 few TGTGCCAGCAGTGAATCTGGGGGTTTTGAGACCCAGTACTTC CASSESGGFETQYF
TRBJ2-5 TRBD2 12 TRBV10-3 NA TGTGCCACTACTAGCGGCCAAGAGACCCAGTACTTC CATTSGQETQYF
TRBJ2-7 TRBD1 14 TRBV6-6 NA TGTGCCAGCATCCCGGGACAGGGTAAAAGCGAGCAGTACTTC CASIPGQGKSEQYF
TRBJ2-7 TRBD2 16 TRBV4-1 few TGCGCCAGCAGCCAAGGGGGCCGCGGGGGAGGGGATGAGCAGTACTTC CASSQGGRGGGDEQYF
TRBJ2-2 TRBD1 12 TRBV29-1 NA TGCAGCGTTACAGGGGGCACCGGGGAGCTGTTTTTT CSVTGGTGELFF
TRBJ1-5 NA 13 TRBV28 NA TGTGCCAGCATTTCCTATGGGGGTCAGCCCCAGCATTTT CASISYGGQPQHF
TRBJ2-1 TRBD2 16 TRBV15 NA TGTGCCACCAGCAGAGGGGTAGCGGGATTCTACAATGAGCAGTTCTTC CATSRGVAGFYNEQFF
TRBJ2-7 TRBD2 17 TRBV4-3 NA TGCGCCAGCAGCCAAGATCGGGTCCTAGCGGGAGCCTTCGAGCAGTACTTC CASSQDRVLAGAFEQYF
TRBJ2-1 NA 13 TRBV30 NA TGTGCCTGGAGTGGGTCTACCTACAATGAGCAGTTCTTC CAWSGSTYNEQFF
TRBJ1-1 NA 15 TRBV9 once TGTGCCAGCAGCCTTGTCGGGCCGATGAACACTGAAGCTTTCTTT CASSLVGPMNTEAFF
TRBJ1-3 NA 12 TRBV7-6 NA TGTGCCAGCAGCCCGTCTGGAAACACCATATATTTT CASSPSGNTIYF
TRBJ2-7 NA 16 TRBV27 NA TGTGCCAGCAGTTTATCGAATGCGGCGGTAGCCTACGAGCAGTACTTC CASSLSNAAVAYEQYF
TRBJ2-7 NA 13 TRBV6-5 NA TGTGCCAGCAGTTACTCCCCCAGGGACGAGCAGTACTTC CASSYSPRDEQYF
TRBJ2-7 TRBD1 16 TRBV15 NA TGTGCCACCAGCAGAGAGTTTGGGGACAGGGCCTACGAGCAGTACTTC CATSREFGDRAYEQYF
TRBJ2-7 TRBD1 11 TRBV29-1 NA TGCAGCGTTGGACAGGGCAACGAGCAGTACTTC CSVGQGNEQYF
TRBJ1-2 NA 13 TRBV30 NA TGTGCCTGGAGTGTACGCCCTCCGGGGGGCTACACCTTC CAWSVRPPGGYTF
TRBJ1-4 TRBD1 15 TRBV11-2 NA TGTGCCAGCAGCCACGACAGGGCGTCTAATGAAAAACTGTTTTTT CASSHDRASNEKLFF
TRBJ1-1 NA 15 TRBV19 NA TGTGCCAGTAGGTGGAGGTCCGGGGGGAACACTGAAGCTTTCTTT CASRWRSGGNTEAFF
TRBJ2-6 NA 18 TRBV6-1 NA TGTGCCAGCAGTGAAAGATCGGGACAAATAACTGGGGCCAACGTCCTGACTTTC CASSERSGQITGANVLTF
TRBJ2-3 NA 15 TRBV4-1 few TGCGCCAGCAGCCAACCGGGACCACGCACAGATACGCAGTATTTT CASSQPGPRTDTQYF
TRBJ2-3 NA 15 TRBV9 NA TGTGCCAGCAGCGTAGAAGGGACTAGCACAGATACGCAGTATTTT CASSVEGTSTDTQYF
TRBJ2-7 TRBD2 14 TRBV9 NA TGTGCCAGCAGCGTTAGCGGGAGCTGGGGCGAGCAGTACTTC CASSVSGSWGEQYF
TRBJ2-1 NA 12 TRBV27 NA TGTGCCAGCAGTTCCCGAGCGAATGAGCAGTTCTTC CASSSRANEQFF
TRBJ2-3 TRBD2 15 TRBV7-3 NA TGTGCCAGCAGCCCTAGCGGGAGCGGAACAGATACGCAGTATTTT CASSPSGSGTDTQYF
TRBJ1-2 NA 12 TRBV6-5 few TGTGCCAGCAGCCCCGGGACTTATGGCTACACCTTC CASSPGTYGYTF
TRBJ1-1 NA 18 TRBV15 NA TGTGCCACCAGCAGAGATTTACGTCTGTCGACGGGGAACACTGAAGCTTTCTTT CATSRDLRLSTGNTEAFF
TRBJ2-5 NA 16 TRBV7-9 NA TGCGCCAGCAGCCAAGATGGGAGTGAGGGAGTAGAGACCCAGTACTTC CASSQDGSEGVETQYF
TRBJ1-1 NA 15 TRBV6-1 few TGTGCCAGCAGTGCGAGACCGCGGCTGAACACTGAAGCTTTCTTT CASSARPRLNTEAFF
TRBJ2-7 TRBD1 14 TRBV5-1 NA TGCGCCAGCAGCCTGGACAGGGTAGCGTACGAGCAGTACTTC CASSLDRVAYEQYF
TRBJ1-6 NA 11 TRBV5-4 NA TGTGCCAGCAGCTGGAAGTCACCCCTCCACTTT CASSWKSPLHF
TRBJ2-7 TRBD1 14 TRBV7-9 NA TGTGCCAGCAGCGCGGGACAGGGGCTATGGGAGCAGTACTTC CASSAGQGLWEQYF
TRBJ1-1 NA 12 TRBV30 NA TGTGCCTTCCGGAGCATGAACACTGAAGCTTTCTTT CAFRSMNTEAFF
TRBJ1-5 TRBD1 14 TRBV7-9 NA TGTGCCAGCAGCCAGGACAGGGGTCTTCAGCCCCAGCATTTT CASSQDRGLQPQHF
TRBJ2-3 NA 13 TRBV5-1 few TGCGCCAGCAGCTTGGGTAGCACAGATACGCAGTATTTT CASSLGSTDTQYF
TRBJ2-3 NA 15 TRBV27 NA TGTGCCTCCCGCTTGGGCATATCCCTGGCAGATACGCAGTATTTT CASRLGISLADTQYF
TRBJ2-1 TRBD2 11 TRBV15 NA TGTGCCACCAGGGGACTACACGAGCAGTTCTTC CATRGLHEQFF
TRBJ2-3 NA 12 TRBV7-2 NA TGTGCCAGCAGCGTGTTGGTCGATACGCAGTATTTT CASSVLVDTQYF
TRBJ1-5 NA 15 TRBV30 NA TGTGCCTGGAGTGTAGGCAGGGGAAGCAATCAGCCCCAGCATTTT CAWSVGRGSNQPQHF
TRBJ2-2 NA 17 TRBV6-1 NA TGTGCCAGCAGTGAATCGACAGGCTCATCGGCCACCGGGGAGCTGTTTTTT CASSESTGSSATGELFF
TRBJ1-2 NA 14 TRBV6-5 NA TGTGCCAGCAGTTACCAGACCCTGGGCTATGGCTACACCTTC CASSYQTLGYGYTF
TRBJ2-1 NA 18 TRBV21-1 NA TGTGCCAGCAGCAAAGTGGGGACAGGGGGCTGGGTTTACAATGAGCAGTTCTTC CASSKVGTGGWVYNEQFF
TRBJ2-1 NA 15 TRBV23-1 NA TGCGCCAGCAGTCAATGGGGGCAGGGGTACAATGAGCAGTTCTTC CASSQWGQGYNEQFF
TRBJ2-5 TRBD2 16 TRBV7-9 few TGTGCCAGCAGCCCCCCCTTTGGCGGGGGGATCGAGACCCAGTACTTC CASSPPFGGGIETQYF
TRBJ2-7 NA 14 TRBV5-1 NA TGCGCCAGCAGCCCCGACAGGCACGGGCACGAGCAGTACTTC CASSPDRHGHEQYF
TRBJ2-3 NA 15 TRBV15 few TGTGCCACCAGCGAGCGGAGGTCTAGCACAGATACGCAGTATTTT CATSERRSSTDTQYF
TRBJ2-5 NA 15 TRBV7-2 NA TGTGCCAGCAGCCCTGCCTGGGGGGGGCCCGAGACCCAGTACTTC CASSPAWGGPETQYF
TRBJ1-2 TRBD1 14 TRBV7-8 NA TGTGCCAGCAGCTCCGGGACAGGGAGCTATGGCTACACCTTC CASSSGTGSYGYTF
TRBJ2-5 NA 16 TRBV5-1 NA TGCGCCAGCAGCCCCGTAGGGGACCAATCCCAAGAGACCCAGTACTTC CASSPVGDQSQETQYF
TRBJ2-7 NA 15 TRBV27 NA TGTGCCAGCAGTTGGTCGGCGACAGCCTCCTACGAGCAGTACTTC CASSWSATASYEQYF
TRBJ2-1 TRBD2 13 TRBV5-1 once TGCGCCAGCAGGCGGGAGACACAAGGTGAGCAGTTCTTC CASRRETQGEQFF
TRBJ2-1 TRBD2 14 TRBV4-3 NA TGCGCCAGCAGCCAAGATGAACTAGCGAATGAGCAGTTCTTC CASSQDELANEQFF
TRBJ2-7 TRBD2 15 TRBV5-4 NA TGTGCCAGCAGCCTGGGACTAGCGGGAACACACGAGCAGTACTTC CASSLGLAGTHEQYF
TRBJ2-2 NA 15 TRBV7-9 NA TGTGCCAGCAGCCCGAGGGATATACGTGGCGGGGAGCTGTTTTTT CASSPRDIRGGELFF